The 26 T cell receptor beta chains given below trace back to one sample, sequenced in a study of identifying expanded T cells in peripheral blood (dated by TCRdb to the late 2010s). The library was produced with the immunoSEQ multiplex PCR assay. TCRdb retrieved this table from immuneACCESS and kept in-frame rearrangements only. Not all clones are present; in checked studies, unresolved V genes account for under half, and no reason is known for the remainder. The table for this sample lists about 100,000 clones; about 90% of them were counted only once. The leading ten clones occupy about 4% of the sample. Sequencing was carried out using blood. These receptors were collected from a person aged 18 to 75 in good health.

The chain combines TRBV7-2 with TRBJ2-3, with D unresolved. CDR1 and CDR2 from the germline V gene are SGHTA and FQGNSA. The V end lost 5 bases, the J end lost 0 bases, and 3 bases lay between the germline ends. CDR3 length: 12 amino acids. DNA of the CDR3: TGTGCCAGCAGCCAAAGCACAGATACGCAGTATTTT. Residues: CASSQSTDTQYF.

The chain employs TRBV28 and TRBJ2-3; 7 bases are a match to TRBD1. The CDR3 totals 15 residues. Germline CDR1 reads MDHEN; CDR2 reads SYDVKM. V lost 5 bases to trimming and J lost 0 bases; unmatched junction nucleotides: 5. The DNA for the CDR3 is TGTGCCAGCAGTGGGGACAGATCTAGCACAGATACGCAGTATTTT. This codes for CASSGDRSSTDTQYF.

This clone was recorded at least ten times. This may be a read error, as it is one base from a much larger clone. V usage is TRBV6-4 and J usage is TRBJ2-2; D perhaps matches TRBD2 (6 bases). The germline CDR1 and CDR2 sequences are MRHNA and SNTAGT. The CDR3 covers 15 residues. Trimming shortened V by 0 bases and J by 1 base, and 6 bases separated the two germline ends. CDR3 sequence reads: CASSDSSGNTGELFF. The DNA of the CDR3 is TGTGCCAGCAGTGACTCTAGCGGGAACACCGGGGAGCTGTTTTTT.

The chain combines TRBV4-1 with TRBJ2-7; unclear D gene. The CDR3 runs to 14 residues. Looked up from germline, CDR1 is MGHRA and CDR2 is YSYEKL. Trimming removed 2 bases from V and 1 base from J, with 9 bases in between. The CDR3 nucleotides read TGCGCCAGCAGCCAAAAGGACGGGTCCTACGAGCAGTACTTC. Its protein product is CASSQKDGSYEQYF.

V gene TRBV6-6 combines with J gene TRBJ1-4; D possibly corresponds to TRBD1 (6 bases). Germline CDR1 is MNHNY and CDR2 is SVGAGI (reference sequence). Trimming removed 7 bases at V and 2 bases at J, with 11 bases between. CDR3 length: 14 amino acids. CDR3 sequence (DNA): TGTGCCAGCAAAGGGGGAGGGACTAATGAAAAACTGTTTTTT. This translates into CASKGGGTNEKLFF.

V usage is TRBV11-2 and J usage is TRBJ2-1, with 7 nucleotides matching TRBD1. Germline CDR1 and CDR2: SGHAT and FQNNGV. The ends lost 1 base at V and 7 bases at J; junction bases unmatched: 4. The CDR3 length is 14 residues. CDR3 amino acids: CASSLVGQANEQFF. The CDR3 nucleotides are TGTGCCAGCAGCTTAGTAGGACAGGCAAATGAGCAGTTCTTC.

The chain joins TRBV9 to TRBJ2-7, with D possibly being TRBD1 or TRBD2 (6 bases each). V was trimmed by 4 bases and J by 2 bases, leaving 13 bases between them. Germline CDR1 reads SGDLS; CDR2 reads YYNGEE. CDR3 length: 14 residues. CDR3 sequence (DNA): TGTGCCAGCAGCCGTAGTGGGGGGCCCTACGAGCAGTACTTC. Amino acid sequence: CASSRSGGPYEQYF.

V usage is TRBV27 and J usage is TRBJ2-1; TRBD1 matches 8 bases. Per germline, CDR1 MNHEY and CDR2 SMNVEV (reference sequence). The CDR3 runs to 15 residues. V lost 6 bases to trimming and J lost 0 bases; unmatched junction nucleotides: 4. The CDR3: CASSQDRDSYNEQFF. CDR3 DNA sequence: TGTGCCAGCAGCCAGGACAGGGACTCCTACAATGAGCAGTTCTTC.

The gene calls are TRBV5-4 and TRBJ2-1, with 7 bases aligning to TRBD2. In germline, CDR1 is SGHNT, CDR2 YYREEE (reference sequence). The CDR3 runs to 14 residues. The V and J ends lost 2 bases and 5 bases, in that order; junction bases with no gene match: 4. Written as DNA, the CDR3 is TGTGCCAGCAGCTTAGTGGGACTAAACAATGAGCAGTTCTTC. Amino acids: CASSLVGLNNEQFF. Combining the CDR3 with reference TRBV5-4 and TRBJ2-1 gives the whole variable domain ETGVTQSPTHLIKTRGQQVTLRCSSQSGHNTVSWYQQALGQGPQFIFQYYREEENGRGNFPPRFSGLQFPNYSSELNVNALELDDSALYLCASSLVGLNNEQFFGPGTRLTVL.

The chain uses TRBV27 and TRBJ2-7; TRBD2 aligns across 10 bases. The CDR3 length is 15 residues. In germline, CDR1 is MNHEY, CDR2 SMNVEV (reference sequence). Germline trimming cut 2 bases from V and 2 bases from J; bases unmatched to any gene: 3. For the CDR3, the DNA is TGTGCCAGCAGTTTAACAGCGGGAGGGCCCTACGAGCAGTACTTC. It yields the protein CASSLTAGGPYEQYF.

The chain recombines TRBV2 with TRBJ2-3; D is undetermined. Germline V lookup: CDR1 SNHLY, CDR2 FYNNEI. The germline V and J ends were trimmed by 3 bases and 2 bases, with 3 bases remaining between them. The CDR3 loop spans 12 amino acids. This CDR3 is CASSEATDTQYF. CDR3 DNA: TGTGCCAGCAGTGAGGCCACAGATACGCAGTATTTT.

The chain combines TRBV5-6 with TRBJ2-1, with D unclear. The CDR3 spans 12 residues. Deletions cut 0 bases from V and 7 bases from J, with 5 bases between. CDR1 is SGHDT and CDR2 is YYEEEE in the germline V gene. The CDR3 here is CASSLGWNEQFF. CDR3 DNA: TGTGCCAGCAGCTTGGGGTGGAATGAGCAGTTCTTC.

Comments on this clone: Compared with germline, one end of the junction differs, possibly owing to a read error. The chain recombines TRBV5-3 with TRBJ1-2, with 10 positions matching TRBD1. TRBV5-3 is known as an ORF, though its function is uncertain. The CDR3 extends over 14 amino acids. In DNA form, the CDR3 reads TGTGCCAGCAGCTCACGGACAGGGGGCTATGGCTACACCTTC. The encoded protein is CASSSRTGGYGYTF.

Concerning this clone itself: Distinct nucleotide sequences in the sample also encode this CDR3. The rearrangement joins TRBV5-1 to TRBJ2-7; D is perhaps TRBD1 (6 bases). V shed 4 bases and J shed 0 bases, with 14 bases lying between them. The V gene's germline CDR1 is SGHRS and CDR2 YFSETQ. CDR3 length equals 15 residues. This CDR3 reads CASSDNRDPSYEQYF. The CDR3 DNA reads TGCGCCAGCAGCGATAACAGGGATCCCTCCTACGAGCAGTACTTC. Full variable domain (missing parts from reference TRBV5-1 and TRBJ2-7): KAGVTQTPRYLIKTRGQQVTLSCSPISGHRSVSWYQQTPGQGLQFLFEYFSETQRNKGNFPGRFSGRQFSNSRSEMNVSTLELGDSALYLCASSDNRDPSYEQYFGPGTRLTVT.

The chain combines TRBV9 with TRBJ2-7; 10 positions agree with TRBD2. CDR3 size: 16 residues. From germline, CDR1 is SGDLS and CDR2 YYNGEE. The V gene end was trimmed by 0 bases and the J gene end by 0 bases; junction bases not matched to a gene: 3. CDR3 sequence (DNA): TGTGCCAGCAGCGTAGGACTAGCGGGTATCTCCTACGAGCAGTACTTC. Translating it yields CASSVGLAGISYEQYF.

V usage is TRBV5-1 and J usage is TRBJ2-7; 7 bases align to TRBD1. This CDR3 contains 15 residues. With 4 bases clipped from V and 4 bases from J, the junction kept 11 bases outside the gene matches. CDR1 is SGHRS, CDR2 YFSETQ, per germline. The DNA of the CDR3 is TGCGCCAGCAGCCCTGGTGACAGGGTGAAATACGAGCAGTACTTC. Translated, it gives CASSPGDRVKYEQYF.

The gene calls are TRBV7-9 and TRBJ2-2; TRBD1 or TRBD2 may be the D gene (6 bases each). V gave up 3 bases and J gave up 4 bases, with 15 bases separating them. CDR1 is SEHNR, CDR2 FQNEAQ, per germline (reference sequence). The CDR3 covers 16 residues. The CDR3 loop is CASSLPRGQTTGELFF. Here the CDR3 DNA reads TGTGCCAGCAGCTTGCCCCGGGGGCAGACCACCGGGGAGCTGTTTTTT. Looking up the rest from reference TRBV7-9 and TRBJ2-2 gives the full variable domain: DTGVSQNPRHKITKRGQNVTFRCDPISEHNRLYWYRQTLGQGPEFLTYFQNEAQLEKSRLLSDRFSAERPKGSFSTLEIQRTEQGDSAMYLCASSLPRGQTTGELFFGEGSRLTVL.

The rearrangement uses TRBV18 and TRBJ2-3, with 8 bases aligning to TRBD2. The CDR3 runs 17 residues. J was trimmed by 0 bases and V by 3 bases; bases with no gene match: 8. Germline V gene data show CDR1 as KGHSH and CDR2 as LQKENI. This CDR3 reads CASSPNLASGSTDTQYF. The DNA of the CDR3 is TGTGCCAGCTCACCTAATTTGGCTAGCGGGAGCACAGATACGCAGTATTTT. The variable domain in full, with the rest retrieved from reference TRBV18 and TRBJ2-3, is NAGVMQNPRHLVRRRGQEARLRCSPMKGHSHVYWYRQLPEEGLKFMVYLQKENIIDESGMPKERFSAEFPKEGPSILRIQQVVRGDSAAYFCASSPNLASGSTDTQYFGPGTRLTVL.

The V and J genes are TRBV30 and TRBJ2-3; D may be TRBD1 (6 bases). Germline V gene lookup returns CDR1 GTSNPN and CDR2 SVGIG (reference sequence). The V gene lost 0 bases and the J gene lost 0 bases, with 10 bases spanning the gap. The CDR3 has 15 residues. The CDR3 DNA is TGTGCCTGGAGTGTGCAGGGGTGGAGCACAGATACGCAGTATTTT. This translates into CAWSVQGWSTDTQYF.

The CDR3: CASSSLFRFSTGELFF. CDR3 DNA sequence: TGTGCCAGCAGCTCTTTATTTCGATTTAGCACCGGGGAGCTGTTTTTT. The chain employs TRBV7-2 and TRBJ2-2, with D hard to call. CDR3 length equals 16 residues. Trimming cost V 4 bases and J 4 bases, with 16 bases left between them. Germline V gene lookup returns CDR1 SGHTA and CDR2 FQGNSA.

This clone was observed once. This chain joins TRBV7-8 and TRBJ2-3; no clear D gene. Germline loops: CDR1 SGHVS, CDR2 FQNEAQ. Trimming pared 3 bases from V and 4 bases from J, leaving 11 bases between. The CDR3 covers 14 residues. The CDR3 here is CASSLLPGADTQYF. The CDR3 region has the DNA TGTGCCAGCAGCTTGCTGCCCGGAGCAGATACGCAGTATTTT.

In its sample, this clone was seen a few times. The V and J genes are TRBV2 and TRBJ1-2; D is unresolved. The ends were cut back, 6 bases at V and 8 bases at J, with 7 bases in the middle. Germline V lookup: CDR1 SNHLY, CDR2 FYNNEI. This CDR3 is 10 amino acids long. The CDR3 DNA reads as TGTGCCAGCAGAAGTGGGGGCTACACCTTC. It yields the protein CASRSGGYTF.

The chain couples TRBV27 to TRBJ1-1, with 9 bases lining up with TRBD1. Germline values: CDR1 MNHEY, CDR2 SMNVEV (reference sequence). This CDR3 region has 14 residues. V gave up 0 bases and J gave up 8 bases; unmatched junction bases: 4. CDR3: CASSLSQGALEAFF. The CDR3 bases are TGTGCCAGCAGTTTATCACAGGGGGCGTTAGAAGCTTTCTTT.

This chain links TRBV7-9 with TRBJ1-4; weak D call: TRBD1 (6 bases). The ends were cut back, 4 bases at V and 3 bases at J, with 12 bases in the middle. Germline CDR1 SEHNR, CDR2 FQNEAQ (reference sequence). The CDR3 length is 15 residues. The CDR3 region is CASSSRTDPNEKLFF. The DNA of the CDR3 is TGTGCCAGCAGCTCTAGGACAGACCCTAATGAAAAACTGTTTTTT.

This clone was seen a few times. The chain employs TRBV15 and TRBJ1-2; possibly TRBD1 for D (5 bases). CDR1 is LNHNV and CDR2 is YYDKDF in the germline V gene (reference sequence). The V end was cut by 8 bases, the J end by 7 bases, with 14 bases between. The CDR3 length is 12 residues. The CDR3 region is CATSIFQGGYTF. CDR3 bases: TGTGCCACCTCAATTTTTCAGGGTGGCTACACCTTC.

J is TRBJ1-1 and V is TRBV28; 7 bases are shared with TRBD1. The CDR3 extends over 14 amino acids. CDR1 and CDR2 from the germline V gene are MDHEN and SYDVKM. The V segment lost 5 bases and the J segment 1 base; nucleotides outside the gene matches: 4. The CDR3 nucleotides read TGTGCCAGCAGTACAGGGGCTAAGAACACTGAAGCTTTCTTT. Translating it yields CASSTGAKNTEAFF.